A single sample gave rise to the 17 T cell receptor beta chains below, sequenced in a study of beta chain features in type 1 diabetes. All of the isolated RNA was reverse transcribed, so expressed TCRB transcripts were sequenced. Clones were read by immunoSEQ multiplex PCR, and TCRdb kept only the in-frame ones, dropping some. The repertoire includes about 320,000 clones, around 15% of them detected once, and 6.7% sits in the top ten. Material for sequencing was central memory CD4+ T cells from blood. The receptors come from a man between 25 and 39 years old in good health.

This clone was observed a handful of times. CDR3 protein: CASSPQVIYGYTF. CDR3 DNA: TGTGCCAGCAGCCCACAGGTGATTTATGGCTACACCTTC. The chain is built from TRBV7-2 and TRBJ1-2; D perhaps matches TRBD1 (5 bases). The CDR3 is 13 amino acids. CDR1 is SGHTA and CDR2 is FQGNSA in the germline V gene. V was clipped by 5 bases and J by 5 bases, with 12 bases between them. The full variable domain, its missing parts supplied by reference TRBV7-2 and TRBJ1-2, is GAGVSQSPSNKVTEKGKDVELRCDPISGHTALYWYRQSLGQGLEFLIYFQGNSAPDKSGLPSDRFSAERTGGSVSTLTIQRTQQEDSAVYLCASSPQVIYGYTFGSGTRLTVV.

This clone was seen a few times. Additional DNA sequences in this sample encode the identical CDR3. The V and J genes are TRBV7-8 and TRBJ1-5; D remains ambiguous. The CDR3 is made up of 13 amino acids. Germline CDR1 reads SGHVS; CDR2 reads FQNEAQ. V gave up 1 base and J gave up 7 bases, with 8 bases separating them. CDR3 sequence (DNA): TGTGCCAGCAGCTTAGAACGAGGCCAGCCCCAGCATTTT. This codes for CASSLERGQPQHF.

This clone occurred a few times. The chain has TRBV7-2 and TRBJ1-5; D gene unclear. Trimming stripped 0 bases from V and 6 bases from J, with 9 bases between. This CDR3 comprises 14 residues. Germline CDR1 SGHTA, CDR2 FQGNSA. CDR3: CASSLAQVGQPQHF. As DNA, the CDR3 is TGTGCCAGCAGCTTAGCTCAGGTTGGTCAGCCCCAGCATTTT.

This chain links TRBV7-8 with TRBJ2-1; D is perhaps TRBD2 (5 bases). CDR3 length equals 13 residues. The germline V gene has CDR1 SGHVS and CDR2 FQNEAQ. Trimming shortened V by 0 bases and J by 10 bases, and 10 bases separated the two germline ends. In DNA, the CDR3 is TGTGCCAGCAGCTTAGCGGGAGTTAGGGAGCAGTTCTTC. Translating it yields CASSLAGVREQFF.

This clone has more than one count but fewer than ten. A much larger clone differs by one base, so this may be a read error. The genes are TRBV7-8 and TRBJ1-1; D unresolved. The CDR3 length is 11 residues. The germline gives CDR1 SGHVS, CDR2 FQNEAQ. With 3 bases removed from V and 3 bases from J, the gap between germline ends came to 2 bases. CDR3 residues: CASSFDTEAFF. The DNA of the CDR3 is TGTGCCAGCAGCTTTGACACTGAAGCTTTCTTT.

This clone appeared a few times. The V gene is TRBV10-3, the J gene TRBJ1-2; 8 bases match TRBD1. The J segment lost 4 bases and the V segment lost 3 bases, leaving 4 bases of the junction unmatched. CDR1 and CDR2 from the germline V gene are ENHRY and SYGVKD. This CDR3 is 14 amino acids long. CDR3 nucleotides: TGTGCCATCAGTGACACACAGGGGGTCTATGGCTACACCTTC. It encodes CAISDTQGVYGYTF.

This clone was picked up many times. This rearrangement joins TRBV10-3 to TRBJ2-3; unclear D gene. V was cut by 0 bases and J by 0 bases, with 7 bases left in between. The CDR3 covers 15 residues. Germline values: CDR1 ENHRY, CDR2 SYGVKD. CDR3 sequence: CAISESIPSTDTQYF. The CDR3 DNA reads TGTGCCATCAGTGAGTCGATCCCCAGCACAGATACGCAGTATTTT.

The J gene is TRBJ1-4, the V gene TRBV4-3; the D gene is possibly TRBD1 (5 bases). Trimming pared 3 bases from V and 6 bases from J, leaving 14 bases between. The germline CDR1 and CDR2 sequences are LGHNA and YSLEER. This CDR3 region has 15 residues. The CDR3 sequence: CASSQDGTTDEKLFF. CDR3 sequence (DNA): TGCGCCAGCAGCCAGGACGGGACGACGGATGAAAAACTGTTTTTT.

This rearrangement joins TRBV14 to TRBJ2-7; D possibly matches TRBD1 or TRBD2 (5 bases each). The V gene's germline CDR1 is SGHDN and CDR2 FVKESK. The CDR3 length is 16 residues. V was cut by 0 bases and J by 4 bases, with 16 bases left in between. In DNA form, the CDR3 reads TGTGCCAGCAGCCAAGATGGGGCCGGGGTCGCATACGAGCAGTACTTC. Translating gives CASSQDGAGVAYEQYF.

This clone turned up a few times. The chain is built from TRBV9 and TRBJ2-2, with 8 bases identical to TRBD1. Trimming at V came to 0 bases and at J to 0 bases, leaving 4 bases not matched to a gene. The CDR3 has 17 amino acids. Looked up from germline, CDR1 is SGDLS and CDR2 is YYNGEE. Here the CDR3 reads CASSVGLGQANTGELFF. DNA of the CDR3: TGTGCCAGCAGCGTAGGTCTGGGACAGGCGAACACCGGGGAGCTGTTTTTT.

The rearrangement uses TRBV1 and TRBJ1-4. TRBV1 constitutes a pseudogene. This CDR3 comprises 13 residues. The CDR3 coding sequence is TGCACCAGCAGCCAAGCAAGGGAGGGAAAACTGTTTTTT. Encoded protein: CTSSQAREGKLFF.

The chain couples TRBV5-1 to TRBJ2-3; TRBD2 aligns across 7 bases. The V and J ends lost 0 bases and 5 bases, in that order; junction bases with no gene match: 3. The CDR3 covers 14 residues. Per the germline V gene, CDR1 is SGHRS and CDR2 is YFSETQ. CDR3: CASSLGLAVDTQYF. CDR3 nucleotides: TGCGCCAGCAGCTTGGGACTAGCTGTAGATACGCAGTATTTT.

This clone was observed at least ten times. The V and J genes are TRBV4-1 and TRBJ1-5; D perhaps matches TRBD1 (5 bases). The CDR3 is made up of 13 amino acids. The V and J ends lost 4 bases and 7 bases respectively, with 11 bases between them. Germline lookup yields CDR1 MGHRA and CDR2 YSYEKL. This chain's CDR3 is CASSPERGQPQHF. The CDR3, as DNA: TGCGCCAGCAGCCCAGAGAGGGGCCAGCCCCAGCATTTT.

V usage is TRBV5-6 and J usage is TRBJ1-2, with a weak D call TRBD1 (6 bases). V was pared by 2 bases and J by 5 bases, with 13 bases between. CDR3 length: 14 residues. From germline, CDR1 is SGHDT and CDR2 YYEEEE. CDR3 coding DNA: TGTGCCAGCAGCTTAGGGGGGCGCGAGTATGGCTACACCTTC. Protein sequence: CASSLGGREYGYTF.

V and J are TRBV4-3 and TRBJ1-6, with D maybe TRBD1 (6 bases). Trimming left V 3 bases short and J 5 bases short, with 14 bases between. There are 16 residues in the CDR3. Looked up from germline, CDR1 is LGHNA and CDR2 is YSLEER. CDR3: CASSQRGGADNSPLHF. In nucleotides, the CDR3 is TGCGCCAGCAGCCAGAGGGGGGGCGCGGATAATTCACCCCTCCACTTT.

In this sample, this clone turned up a few times. Additional DNA sequences in this sample encode the identical CDR3. This chain joins TRBV11-2 and TRBJ1-5; TRBD1 matches 10 bases. This CDR3 contains 15 residues. CDR1 and CDR2 (germline): SGHAT, FQNNGV. V lost 1 base to trimming and J lost 4 bases; unmatched junction nucleotides: 1. CDR3 region: CASSLGTGGNQPQHF. Here the CDR3 DNA reads TGTGCCAGCAGCTTAGGGACAGGGGGAAATCAGCCCCAGCATTTT. Filled out from reference TRBV11-2 and TRBJ1-5, the complete variable domain reads EAGVAQSPRYKIIEKRQSVAFWCNPISGHATLYWYQQILGQGPKLLIQFQNNGVVDDSQLPKDRFSAERLKGVDSTLKIQPAKLEDSAVYLCASSLGTGGNQPQHFGDGTRLSIL.

Many counts were recorded for this clone. The chain employs TRBV5-1 and TRBJ2-3, with 8 bases fitting TRBD2. V shed 2 bases and J 1 base; nucleotides not matched to a gene: 0. Germline CDR1 SGHRS, CDR2 YFSETQ. The length of the CDR3 is 14 residues. The CDR3 coding sequence is TGCGCCAGCAGCTTAGCGGGGGGCACAGATACGCAGTATTTT. It is translated as CASSLAGGTDTQYF.